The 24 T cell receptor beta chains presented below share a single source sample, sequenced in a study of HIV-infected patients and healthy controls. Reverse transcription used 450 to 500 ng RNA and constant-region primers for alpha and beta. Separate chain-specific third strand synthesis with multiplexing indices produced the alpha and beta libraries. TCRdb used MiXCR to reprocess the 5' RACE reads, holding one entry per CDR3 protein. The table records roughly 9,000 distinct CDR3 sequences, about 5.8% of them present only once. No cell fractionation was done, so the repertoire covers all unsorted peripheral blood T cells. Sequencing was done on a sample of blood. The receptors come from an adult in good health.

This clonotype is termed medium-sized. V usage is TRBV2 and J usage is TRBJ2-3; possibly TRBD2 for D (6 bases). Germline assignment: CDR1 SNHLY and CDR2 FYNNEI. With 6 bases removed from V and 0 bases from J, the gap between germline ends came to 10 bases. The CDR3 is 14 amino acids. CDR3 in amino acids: CASRWDWSTDTQYF. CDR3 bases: TGTGCCAGCAGATGGGACTGGAGCACAGATACGCAGTATTTT.

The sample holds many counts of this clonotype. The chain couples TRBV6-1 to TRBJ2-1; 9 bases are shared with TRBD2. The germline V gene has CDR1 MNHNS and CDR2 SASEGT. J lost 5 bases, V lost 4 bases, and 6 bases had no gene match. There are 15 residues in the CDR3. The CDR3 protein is CASSGRSSGDNEQFF. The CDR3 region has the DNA TGTGCCAGCAGTGGGAGGTCTAGCGGGGACAATGAGCAGTTCTTC.

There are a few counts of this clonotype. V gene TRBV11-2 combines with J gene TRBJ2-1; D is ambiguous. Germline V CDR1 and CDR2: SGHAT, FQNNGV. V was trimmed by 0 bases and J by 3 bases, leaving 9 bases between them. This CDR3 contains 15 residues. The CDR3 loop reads CASSLDFAGYNEQFF. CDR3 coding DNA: TGTGCCAGCAGCTTAGATTTCGCTGGCTACAATGAGCAGTTCTTC.

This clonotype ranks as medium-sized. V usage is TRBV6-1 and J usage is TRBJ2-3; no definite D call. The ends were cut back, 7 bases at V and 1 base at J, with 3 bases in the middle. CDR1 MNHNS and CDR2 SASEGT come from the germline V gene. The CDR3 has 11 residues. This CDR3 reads CASKGTDTQYF. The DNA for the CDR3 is TGTGCCAGCAAAGGCACAGATACGCAGTATTTT.

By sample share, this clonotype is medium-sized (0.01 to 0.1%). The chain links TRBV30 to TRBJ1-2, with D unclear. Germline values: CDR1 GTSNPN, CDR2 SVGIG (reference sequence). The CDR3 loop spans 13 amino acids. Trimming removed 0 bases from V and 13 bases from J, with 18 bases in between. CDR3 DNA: TGTGCCTGGAGTGTAATCGGCAATGGGTTGCTCACCTTC. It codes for CAWSVIGNGLLTF.

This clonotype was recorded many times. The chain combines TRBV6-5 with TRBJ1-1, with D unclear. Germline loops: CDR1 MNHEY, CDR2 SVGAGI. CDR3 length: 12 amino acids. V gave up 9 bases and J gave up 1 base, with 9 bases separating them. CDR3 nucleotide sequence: TGTGCCAGTTCTCCCCGGAACACTGAAGCTTTCTTT. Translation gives CASSPRNTEAFF.

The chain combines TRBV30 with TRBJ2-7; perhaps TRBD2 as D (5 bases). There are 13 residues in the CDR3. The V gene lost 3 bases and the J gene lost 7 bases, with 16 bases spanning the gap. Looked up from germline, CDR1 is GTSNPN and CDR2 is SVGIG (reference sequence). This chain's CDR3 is CAWSTAGPREQYF. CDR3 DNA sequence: TGTGCCTGGAGCACTGCGGGCCCGAGGGAGCAGTACTTC.

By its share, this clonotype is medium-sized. The CDR3 DNA follows: TGTGCCAGCAGCTTAGTATCGGTTGGCCCTAGGGAAGCTTTCTTT. Its protein product is CASSLVSVGPREAFF. The J gene is TRBJ1-1, the V gene TRBV7-9; no definite D call. CDR1 is SEHNR and CDR2 is FQNEAQ in the germline V gene (reference sequence). Deletions cut 1 base from V and 8 bases from J, with 17 bases between. The CDR3 covers 15 residues.

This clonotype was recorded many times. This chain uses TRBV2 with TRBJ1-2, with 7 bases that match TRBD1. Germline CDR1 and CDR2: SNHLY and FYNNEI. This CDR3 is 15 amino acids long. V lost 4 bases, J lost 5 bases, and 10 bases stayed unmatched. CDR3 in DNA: TGTGCCAGCAGTGTCGAGGACCAGGGGGGATATGGCTACACCTTC. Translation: CASSVEDQGGYGYTF.

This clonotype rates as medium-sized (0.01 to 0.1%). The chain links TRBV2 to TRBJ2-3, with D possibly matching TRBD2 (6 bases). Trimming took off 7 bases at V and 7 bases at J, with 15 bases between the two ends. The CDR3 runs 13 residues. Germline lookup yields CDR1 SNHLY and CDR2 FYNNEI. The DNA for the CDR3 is TGTGCCAGCAATGAGGGCGCGGGAAATACGCAGTATTTT. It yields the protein CASNEGAGNTQYF.

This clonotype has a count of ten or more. As DNA, the CDR3 is TGTGCCAGCAGCCTCGAACTGGCGGGGGAGCAGTACTTC. This translates into CASSLELAGEQYF. The chain employs TRBV4-2 and TRBJ2-7; D is perhaps TRBD2 (6 bases). Germline V gives CDR1 LGHNA, CDR2 YNFKEQ. V dropped 4 bases and J dropped 7 bases, with 14 bases sitting between them. This CDR3 is built from 13 residues.

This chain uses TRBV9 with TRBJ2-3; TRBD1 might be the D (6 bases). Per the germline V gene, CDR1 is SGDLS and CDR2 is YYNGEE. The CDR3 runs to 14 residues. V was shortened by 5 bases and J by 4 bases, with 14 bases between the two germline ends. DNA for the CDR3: TGTGCCAGCAGTCCTCAGGGGAGCGCAGATACGCAGTATTTT. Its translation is CASSPQGSADTQYF.

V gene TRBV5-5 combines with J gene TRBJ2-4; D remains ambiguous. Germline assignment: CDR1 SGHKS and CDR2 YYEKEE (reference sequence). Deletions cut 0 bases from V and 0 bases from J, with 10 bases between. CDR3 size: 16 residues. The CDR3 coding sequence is TGTGCCAGCAGCTTGGACACCCGCCTAGCCAAAAACATTCAGTACTTC. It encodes CASSLDTRLAKNIQYF.

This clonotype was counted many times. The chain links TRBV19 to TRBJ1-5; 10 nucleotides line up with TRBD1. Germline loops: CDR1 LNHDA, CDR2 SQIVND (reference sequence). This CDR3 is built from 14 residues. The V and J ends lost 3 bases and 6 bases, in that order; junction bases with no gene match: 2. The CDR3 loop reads CASSIDRGRQPQHF. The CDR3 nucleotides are TGTGCCAGTAGTATTGACAGGGGGCGTCAGCCCCAGCATTTT.

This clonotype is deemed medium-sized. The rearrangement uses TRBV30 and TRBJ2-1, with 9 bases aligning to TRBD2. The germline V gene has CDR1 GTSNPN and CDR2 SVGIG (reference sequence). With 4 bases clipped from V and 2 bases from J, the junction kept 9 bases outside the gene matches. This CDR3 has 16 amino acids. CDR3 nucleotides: TGTGCCTGGATGAGAGCGGGAGGTGGGCCCTACAATGAGCAGTTCTTC. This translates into CAWMRAGGGPYNEQFF.

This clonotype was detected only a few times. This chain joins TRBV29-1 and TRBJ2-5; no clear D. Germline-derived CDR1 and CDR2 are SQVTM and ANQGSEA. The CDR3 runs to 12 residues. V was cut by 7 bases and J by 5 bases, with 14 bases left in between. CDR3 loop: CSAISLGETQYF. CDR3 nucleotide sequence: TGCAGCGCTATCTCTCTGGGGGAGACCCAGTACTTC.

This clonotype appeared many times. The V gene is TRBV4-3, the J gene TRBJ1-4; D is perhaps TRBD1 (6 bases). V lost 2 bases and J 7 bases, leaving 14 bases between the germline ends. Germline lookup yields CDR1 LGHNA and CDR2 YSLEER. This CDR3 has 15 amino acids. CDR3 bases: TGCGCCAGCAGCCAAATTACAGGGTGGATTGAAAAACTGTTTTTT. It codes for CASSQITGWIEKLFF.

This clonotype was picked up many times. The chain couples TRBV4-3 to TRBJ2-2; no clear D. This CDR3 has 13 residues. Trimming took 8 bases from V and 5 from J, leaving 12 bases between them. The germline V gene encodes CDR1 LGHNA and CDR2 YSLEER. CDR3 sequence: CASGSRNTGELFF. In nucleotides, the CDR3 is TGCGCCAGCGGTTCCAGGAATACCGGGGAGCTGTTTTTT.

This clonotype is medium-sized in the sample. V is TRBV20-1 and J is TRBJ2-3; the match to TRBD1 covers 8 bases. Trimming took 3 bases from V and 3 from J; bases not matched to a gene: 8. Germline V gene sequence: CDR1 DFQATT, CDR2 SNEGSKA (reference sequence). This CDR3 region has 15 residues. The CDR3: CSASPGQGATDTQYF. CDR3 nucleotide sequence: TGCAGTGCTAGCCCCGGACAGGGAGCGACAGATACGCAGTATTTT.

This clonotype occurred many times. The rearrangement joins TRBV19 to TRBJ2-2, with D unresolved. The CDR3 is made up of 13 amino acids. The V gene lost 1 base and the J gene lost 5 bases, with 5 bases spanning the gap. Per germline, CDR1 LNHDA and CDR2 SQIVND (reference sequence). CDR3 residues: CASSIGGTGELFF. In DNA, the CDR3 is TGTGCCAGTAGTATAGGGGGTACCGGGGAGCTGTTTTTT.

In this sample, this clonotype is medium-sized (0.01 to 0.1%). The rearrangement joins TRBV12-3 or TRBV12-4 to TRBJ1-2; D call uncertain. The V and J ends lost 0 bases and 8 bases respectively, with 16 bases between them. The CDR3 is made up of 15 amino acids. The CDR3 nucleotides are TGTGCCAGCAGTTTAGCCGCAAAGATGGGCGTCGGCTACACCTTC. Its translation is CASSLAAKMGVGYTF.

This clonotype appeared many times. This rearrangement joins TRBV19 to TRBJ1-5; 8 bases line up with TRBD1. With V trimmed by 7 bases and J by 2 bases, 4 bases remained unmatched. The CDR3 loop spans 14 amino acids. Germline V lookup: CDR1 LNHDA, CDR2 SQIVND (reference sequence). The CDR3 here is CASTPTGGNQPQHF. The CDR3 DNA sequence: TGTGCCAGTACCCCGACAGGGGGCAATCAGCCCCAGCATTTT. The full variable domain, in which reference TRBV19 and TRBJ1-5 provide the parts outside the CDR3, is DGGITQSPKYLFRKEGQNVTLSCEQNLNHDAMYWYRQDPGQGLRLIYYSQIVNDFQKGDIAEGYSVSREKKESFPLTVTSAQKNPTAFYLCASTPTGGNQPQHFGDGTRLSIL.

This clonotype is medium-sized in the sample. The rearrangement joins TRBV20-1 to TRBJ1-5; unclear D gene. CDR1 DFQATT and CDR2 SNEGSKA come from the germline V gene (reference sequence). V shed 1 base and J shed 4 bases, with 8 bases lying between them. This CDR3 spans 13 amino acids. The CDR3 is CSARATGNQPQHF. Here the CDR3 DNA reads TGCAGTGCTAGAGCTACGGGAAATCAGCCCCAGCATTTT.

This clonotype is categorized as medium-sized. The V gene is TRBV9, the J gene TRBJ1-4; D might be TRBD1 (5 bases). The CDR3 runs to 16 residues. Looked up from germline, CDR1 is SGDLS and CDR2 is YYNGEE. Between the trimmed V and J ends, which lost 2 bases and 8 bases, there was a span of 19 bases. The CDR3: CASSVGTQGGWEKLFF. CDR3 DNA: TGTGCCAGCAGCGTTGGGACCCAGGGAGGATGGGAAAAACTGTTTTTT.